This T cell receptor beta chain comes out of a study of blood T cells in healthy people across ages. Study-wide results and caveats: Older age went with lower TCR beta diversity per million T cells, in a roughly linear way.

The authors ran a second PCR of 7 to 11 cycles using a sample-barcoded 5' primer and a J-beta primer mix. TCRdb re-derived calls from the 5' RACE reads in MiXCR, one entry per CDR3 protein. The sample yields approximately 880,000 distinct CDR3 sequences, 48% seen once. Regarding this clonotype: What it recognizes is unknown.

The source material was blood. This sequence was found in a man aged 25 to 45 in good health.

The CDR3 reads CASSQEDRALGNEQFF. CDR3 sequence (DNA): TGCGCCAGCAGCCAAGAAGACAGGGCCTTAGGTAATGAGCAGTTCTTC. The gene calls are TRBV4-1 and TRBJ2-1; TRBD1 agrees at 7 bases. The J segment lost 7 bases and the V segment lost 0 bases, leaving 9 bases of the junction unmatched. There are 16 residues in the CDR3. CDR1 and CDR2 (germline): MGHRA, YSYEKL.